This T cell receptor (beta chain) comes out of a study of blood T cells in healthy people across ages. The CDR3 totals 16 residues. Trimming shortened V by 4 bases and J by 0 bases, and 14 bases separated the two germline ends. Germline assignment: CDR1 SSHAT and CDR2 FNYEAQ (reference sequence). This clonotype was counted between two and nine times. A J-beta primer mix and a sample-barcoded 5' primer were used in a second PCR of about 6 to 12 cycles. One entry per CDR3 protein, called by TCRdb with MiXCR from the 5' RACE reads. Of over a million distinct CDR3 sequences listed, under 55% are singletons.

The rearrangement links TRBV7-7 to TRBJ2-3; the D gene is possibly TRBD2 (6 bases). The receptor's source is a woman aged 55-70 years in good health. The sample was blood. The CDR3 bases are TGTGCCAGCAGCTCGGGAGCTGCCATCAGCACAGATACGCAGTATTTT. The encoded protein is CASSSGAAISTDTQYF.